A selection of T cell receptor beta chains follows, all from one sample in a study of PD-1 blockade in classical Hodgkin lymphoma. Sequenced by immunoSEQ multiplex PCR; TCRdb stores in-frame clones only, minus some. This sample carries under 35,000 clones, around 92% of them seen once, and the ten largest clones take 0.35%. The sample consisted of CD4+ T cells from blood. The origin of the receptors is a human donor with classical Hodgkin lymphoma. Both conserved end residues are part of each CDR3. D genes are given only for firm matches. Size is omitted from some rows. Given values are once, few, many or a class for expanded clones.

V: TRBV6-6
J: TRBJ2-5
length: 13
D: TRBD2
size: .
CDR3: CAISPRGQETQYF
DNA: TGTGCCATATCCCCGCGGGGGCAAGAGACCCAGTACTTC

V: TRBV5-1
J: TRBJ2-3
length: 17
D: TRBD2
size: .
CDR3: CASSLRTSGSEVDTQYF
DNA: TGCGCCAGCAGCTTGAGGACTAGCGGTTCGGAGGTGGATACGCAGTATTTT

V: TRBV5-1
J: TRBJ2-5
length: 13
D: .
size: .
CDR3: CASSLVGRETQYF
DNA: TGCGCCAGCAGCTTGGTTGGGAGGGAGACCCAGTACTTC

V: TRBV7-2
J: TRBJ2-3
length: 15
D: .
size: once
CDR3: CASSLTAGLSDTQYF
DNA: TGTGCCAGCAGCTTAACCGCGGGATTGTCAGATACGCAGTATTTT

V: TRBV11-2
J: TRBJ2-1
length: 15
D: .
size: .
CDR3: CASSLVGQGYNEQFF
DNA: TGTGCCAGCAGCTTAGTCGGGCAGGGTTACAATGAGCAGTTCTTC

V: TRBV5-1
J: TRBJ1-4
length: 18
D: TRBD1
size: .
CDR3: CASSLSGTGGDGSEKLFF
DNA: TGCGCCAGCAGCTTGAGCGGGACAGGGGGCGATGGTAGTGAAAAACTGTTTTTT

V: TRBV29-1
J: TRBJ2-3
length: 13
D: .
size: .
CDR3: CSVRETSTDTQYF
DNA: TGCAGCGTACGAGAAACTAGCACAGATACGCAGTATTTT

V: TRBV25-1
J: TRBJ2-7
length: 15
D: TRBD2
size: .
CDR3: CASRSGGSLLDEQYF
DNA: TGTGCCAGCAGGTCGGGGGGGTCCCTCCTCGACGAGCAGTACTTC

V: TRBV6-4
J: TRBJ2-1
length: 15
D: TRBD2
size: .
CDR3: CASSDSGTTYNEQFF
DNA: TGTGCCAGCAGTGACTCGGGGACTACCTACAATGAGCAGTTCTTC

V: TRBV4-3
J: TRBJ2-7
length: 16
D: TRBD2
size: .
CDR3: CASSQGTSGIPGEQYF
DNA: TGCGCCAGCAGCCAAGGGACTAGCGGGATACCAGGGGAGCAGTACTTC

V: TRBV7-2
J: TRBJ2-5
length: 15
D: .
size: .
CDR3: CASSLSTGRWETQYF
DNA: TGTGCCAGCAGCTTATCTACGGGGAGGTGGGAGACCCAGTACTTC

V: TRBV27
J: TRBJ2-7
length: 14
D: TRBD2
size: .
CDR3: CASSLGTSGTQQYF
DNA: TGTGCCAGCAGTTTAGGGACTAGCGGGACGCAGCAGTACTTC

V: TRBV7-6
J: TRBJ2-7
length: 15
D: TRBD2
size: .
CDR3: CASSWTSDFSYEQYF
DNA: TGTGCCAGCAGTTGGACTAGCGACTTCTCCTACGAGCAGTACTTC

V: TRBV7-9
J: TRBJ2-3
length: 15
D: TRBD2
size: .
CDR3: CASSFVGAGVDTQYF
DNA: TGTGCCAGCAGCTTCGTCGGAGCGGGAGTTGATACGCAGTATTTT

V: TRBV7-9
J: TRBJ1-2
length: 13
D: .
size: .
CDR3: CASSGPGQEGYTF
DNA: TGTGCCAGCTCCGGGCCGGGACAAGAAGGCTACACCTTC

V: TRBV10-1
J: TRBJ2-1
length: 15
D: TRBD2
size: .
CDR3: CASRGGLAGFREQFF
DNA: TGCGCCAGCAGGGGGGGACTAGCGGGATTTAGAGAGCAGTTCTTC

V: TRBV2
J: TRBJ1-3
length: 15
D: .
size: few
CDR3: CASSEGLLSGNTIYF
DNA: TGTGCCAGCAGTGAAGGCCTACTCTCTGGAAACACCATATATTTT

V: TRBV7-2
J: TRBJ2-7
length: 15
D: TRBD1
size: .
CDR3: CASSFRGTGNYEQYF
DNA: TGTGCCAGCAGCTTTAGAGGGACAGGGAACTACGAGCAGTACTTC

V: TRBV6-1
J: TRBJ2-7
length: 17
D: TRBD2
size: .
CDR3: CASSEAPGGPSQGEQYF
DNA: TGTGCCAGCAGTGAAGCGCCGGGAGGGCCCTCGCAAGGCGAGCAGTACTTC

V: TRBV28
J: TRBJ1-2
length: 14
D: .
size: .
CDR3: CASSMGGTNYGYTF
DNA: TGTGCCAGCAGCATGGGCGGAACGAACTATGGCTACACCTTC

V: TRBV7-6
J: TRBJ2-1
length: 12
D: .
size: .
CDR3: CASSPSFNEQFF
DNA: TGTGCCAGCAGTCCGTCCTTCAATGAGCAGTTCTTC

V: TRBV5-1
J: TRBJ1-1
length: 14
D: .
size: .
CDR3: CASSLDGRNTEAFF
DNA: TGCGCCAGCAGCTTGGACGGCAGAAACACTGAAGCTTTCTTT

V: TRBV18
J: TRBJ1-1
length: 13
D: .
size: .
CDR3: CASSAGTAGLAFF
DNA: TGTGCCAGCTCAGCCGGGACCGCGGGTTTAGCTTTCTTT

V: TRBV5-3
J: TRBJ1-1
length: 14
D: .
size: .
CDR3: CAPPCGGGRTEAFF
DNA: TGTGCCCCCCCTTGTGGGGGCGGGAGAACTGAAGCTTTCTTT

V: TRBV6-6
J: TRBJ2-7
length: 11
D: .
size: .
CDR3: CASSATYEQYF
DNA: TGTGCCAGCAGTGCAACCTACGAGCAGTACTTC

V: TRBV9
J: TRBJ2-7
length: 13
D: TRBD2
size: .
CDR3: CASSVDGTREQYF
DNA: TGTGCCAGCAGCGTAGATGGGACTAGGGAGCAGTACTTC

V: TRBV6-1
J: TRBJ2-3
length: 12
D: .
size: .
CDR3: CASSQLTDTQYF
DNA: TGTGCCAGCAGCCAACTGACAGATACGCAGTATTTT

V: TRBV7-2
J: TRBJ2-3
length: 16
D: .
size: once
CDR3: CASSLELGISTDTQYF
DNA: TGTGCCAGCAGCTTAGAATTGGGAATTAGCACAGATACGCAGTATTTT

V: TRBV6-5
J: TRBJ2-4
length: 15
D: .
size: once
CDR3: CASSYSAKTKNIQYF
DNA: TGTGCCAGCAGTTACTCCGCCAAAACCAAAAACATTCAGTACTTC

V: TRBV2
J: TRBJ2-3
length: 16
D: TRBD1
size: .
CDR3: CASSEQGDTSTDTQYF
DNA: TGTGCCAGCAGTGAACAGGGGGACACTAGCACAGATACGCAGTATTTT

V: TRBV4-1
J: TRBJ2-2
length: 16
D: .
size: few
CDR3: CASSQQHLIGAGELFF
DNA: TGCGCCAGCAGCCAACAGCATTTGATAGGGGCCGGGGAGCTGTTTTTT

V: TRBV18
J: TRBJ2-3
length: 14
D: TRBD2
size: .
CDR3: CASSPGLAGDTQYF
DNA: TGTGCCAGCTCACCGGGACTAGCGGGGGATACGCAGTATTTT

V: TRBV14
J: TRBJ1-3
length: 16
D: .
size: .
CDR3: CASSQDLGSSGNTIYF
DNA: TGTGCCAGCAGCCAAGATCTAGGCTCCTCTGGAAACACCATATATTTT

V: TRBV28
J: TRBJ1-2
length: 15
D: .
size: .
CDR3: CASSVQGIWGYGYTF
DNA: TGTGCCAGCAGTGTTCAGGGGATCTGGGGCTATGGCTACACCTTC

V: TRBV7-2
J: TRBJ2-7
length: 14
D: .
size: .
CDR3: CASSPLGASYEQYF
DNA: TGTGCCAGCAGCCCTTTGGGGGCCTCCTACGAGCAGTACTTC

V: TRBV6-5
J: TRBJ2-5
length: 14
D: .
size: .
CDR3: CASSYLAAQETQYF
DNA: TGTGCCAGCAGTTACCTGGCGGCCCAAGAGACCCAGTACTTC

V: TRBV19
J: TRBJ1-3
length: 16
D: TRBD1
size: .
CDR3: CASSISAGGSGNTIYF
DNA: TGTGCCAGTAGTATATCCGCAGGGGGCTCTGGAAACACCATATATTTT

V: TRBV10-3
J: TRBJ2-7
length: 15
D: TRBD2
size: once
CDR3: CAISEGLAGGYEQYF
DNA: TGTGCCATCAGTGAGGGACTAGCGGGAGGATACGAGCAGTACTTC

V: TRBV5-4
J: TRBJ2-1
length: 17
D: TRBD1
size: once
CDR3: CASSSGQGAFTIDEQFF
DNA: TGTGCCAGCAGTTCCGGACAGGGGGCTTTTACAATCGACGAGCAGTTCTTC

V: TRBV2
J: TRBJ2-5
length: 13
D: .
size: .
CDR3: CASSVRWSETQYF
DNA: TGTGCCAGCAGTGTGCGGTGGAGCGAGACCCAGTACTTC

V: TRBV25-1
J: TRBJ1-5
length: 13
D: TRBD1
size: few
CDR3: CASSEDRDQPQHF
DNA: TGTGCCAGCAGTGAGGACAGGGATCAGCCCCAGCATTTT

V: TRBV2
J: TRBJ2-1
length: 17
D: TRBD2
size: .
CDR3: CASSEMSASWGGNEQFF
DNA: TGTGCCAGCAGTGAAATGTCAGCGAGTTGGGGGGGTAATGAGCAGTTCTTC

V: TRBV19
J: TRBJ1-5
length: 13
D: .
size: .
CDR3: CASSTHRDQPQHF
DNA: TGTGCCAGTAGTACTCACAGGGATCAGCCCCAGCATTTT

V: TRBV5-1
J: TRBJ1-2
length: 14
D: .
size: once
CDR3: CASSLPQVHGGYTF
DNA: TGCGCCAGCAGCTTGCCCCAGGTTCATGGTGGCTACACCTTC

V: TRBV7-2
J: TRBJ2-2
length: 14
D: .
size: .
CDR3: CASRGRVNTGELFF
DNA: TGTGCCAGCAGGGGAAGGGTTAACACCGGGGAGCTGTTTTTT

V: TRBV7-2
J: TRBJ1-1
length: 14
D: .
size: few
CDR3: CASSPGTVNTEAFF
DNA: TGTGCCAGCAGTCCTGGGACCGTGAACACTGAAGCTTTCTTT

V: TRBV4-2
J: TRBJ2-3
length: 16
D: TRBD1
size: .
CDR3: CASSQDLGQGSDTQYF
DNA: TGTGCCAGCAGCCAAGATCTGGGACAGGGTTCAGATACGCAGTATTTT

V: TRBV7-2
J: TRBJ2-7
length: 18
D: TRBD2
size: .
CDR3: CASSQTALAGGIYYEQYF
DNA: TGTGCCAGCAGCCAGACGGCTTTGGCGGGAGGGATTTACTACGAGCAGTACTTC

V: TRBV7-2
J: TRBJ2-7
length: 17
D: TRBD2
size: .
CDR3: CASSLAFLAGGPGEQYF
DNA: TGTGCCAGCAGCTTAGCGTTTTTGGCGGGAGGGCCGGGCGAGCAGTACTTC

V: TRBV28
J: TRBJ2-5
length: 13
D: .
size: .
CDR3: CASSLREPQTQYF
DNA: TGTGCCAGCAGTTTGAGGGAGCCACAGACCCAGTACTTC